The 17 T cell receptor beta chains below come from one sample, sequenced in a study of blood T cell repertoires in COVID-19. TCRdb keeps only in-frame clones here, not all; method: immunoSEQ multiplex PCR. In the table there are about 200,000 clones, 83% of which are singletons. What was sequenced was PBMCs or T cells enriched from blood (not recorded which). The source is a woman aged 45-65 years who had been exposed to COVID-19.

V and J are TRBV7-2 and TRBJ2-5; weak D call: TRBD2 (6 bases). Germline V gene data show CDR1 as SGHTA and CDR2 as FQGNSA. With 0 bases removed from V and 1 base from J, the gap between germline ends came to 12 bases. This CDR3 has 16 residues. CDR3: CASSLAAGLTQETQYF. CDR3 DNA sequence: TGTGCCAGCAGCTTAGCCGCGGGACTCACCCAAGAGACCCAGTACTTC.

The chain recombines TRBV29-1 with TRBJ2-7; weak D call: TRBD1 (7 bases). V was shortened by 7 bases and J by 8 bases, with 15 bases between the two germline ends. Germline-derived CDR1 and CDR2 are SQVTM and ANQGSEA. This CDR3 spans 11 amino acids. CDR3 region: CSGNQGGQQYF. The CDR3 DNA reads TGCAGCGGAAACCAGGGGGGCCAGCAGTACTTC.

The chain's CDR3 is CASSPSGVGADTQYF. The CDR3 DNA sequence: TGTGCCAGCTCACCATCGGGGGTGGGCGCAGATACGCAGTATTTT. This chain links TRBV18 with TRBJ2-3; TRBD2 is a possible D gene (6 bases). The CDR3 runs to 15 residues. Trimming took off 2 bases at V and 4 bases at J, with 13 bases between the two ends. The germline V gene has CDR1 KGHSH and CDR2 LQKENI.

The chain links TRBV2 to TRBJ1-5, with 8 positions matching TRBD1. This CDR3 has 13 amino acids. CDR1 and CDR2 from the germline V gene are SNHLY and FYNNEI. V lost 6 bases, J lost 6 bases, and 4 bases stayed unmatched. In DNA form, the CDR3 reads TGTGCCAGCAGGGACAGGGACGGTCAGCCCCAGCATTTT. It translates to CASRDRDGQPQHF.

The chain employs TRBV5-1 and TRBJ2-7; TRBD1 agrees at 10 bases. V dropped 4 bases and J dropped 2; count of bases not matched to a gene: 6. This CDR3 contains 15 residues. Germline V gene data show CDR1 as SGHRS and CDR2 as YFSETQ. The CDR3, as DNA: TGCGCCAGCAGCGCAGAGGGACAGGGGCCCTACGAGCAGTACTTC. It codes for CASSAEGQGPYEQYF.

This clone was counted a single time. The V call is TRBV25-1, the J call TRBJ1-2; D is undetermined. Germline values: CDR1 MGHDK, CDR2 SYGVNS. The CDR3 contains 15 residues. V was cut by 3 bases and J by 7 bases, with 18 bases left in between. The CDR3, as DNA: TGTGCCAGCAGTGACTCCGGACGGGGAGCGGGTGGCTACACCTTC. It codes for CASSDSGRGAGGYTF.

CDR3 sequence: CASSRGTSGGAIQETQYF. CDR3 DNA sequence: TGCGCCAGCAGCCGAGGGACTAGCGGGGGGGCCATACAAGAGACCCAGTACTTC. This chain joins TRBV5-1 and TRBJ2-5; 16 bases line up with TRBD2. J was trimmed by 2 bases and V by 4 bases; bases with no gene match: 8. The germline V gene encodes CDR1 SGHRS and CDR2 YFSETQ. The CDR3 is 18 amino acids.

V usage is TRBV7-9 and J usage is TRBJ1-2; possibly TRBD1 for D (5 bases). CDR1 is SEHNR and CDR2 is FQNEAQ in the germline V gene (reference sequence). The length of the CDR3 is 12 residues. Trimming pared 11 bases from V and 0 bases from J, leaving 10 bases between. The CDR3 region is CAGGESNYGYTF. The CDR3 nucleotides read TGTGCCGGGGGGGAGTCTAACTATGGCTACACCTTC.

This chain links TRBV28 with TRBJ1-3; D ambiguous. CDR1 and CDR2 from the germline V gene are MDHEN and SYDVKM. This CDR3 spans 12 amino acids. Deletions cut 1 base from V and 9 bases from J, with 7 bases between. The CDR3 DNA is TGTGCCAGCAGTTTATCTGGCGGCACCATATATTTT. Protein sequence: CASSLSGGTIYF.

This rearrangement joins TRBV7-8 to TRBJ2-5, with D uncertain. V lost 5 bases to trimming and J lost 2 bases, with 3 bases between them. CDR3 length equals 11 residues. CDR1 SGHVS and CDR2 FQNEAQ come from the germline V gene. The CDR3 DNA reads TGTGCCAGCAGCCCACAAGAGACCCAGTACTTC. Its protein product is CASSPQETQYF.

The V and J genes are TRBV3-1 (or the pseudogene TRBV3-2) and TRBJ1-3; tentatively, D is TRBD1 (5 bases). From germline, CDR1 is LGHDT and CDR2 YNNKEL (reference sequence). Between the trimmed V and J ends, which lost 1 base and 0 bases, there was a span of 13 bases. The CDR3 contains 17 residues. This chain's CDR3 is CASSQGFTGASGNTIYF. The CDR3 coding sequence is TGTGCCAGCAGCCAAGGTTTCACAGGAGCCTCTGGAAACACCATATATTTT.

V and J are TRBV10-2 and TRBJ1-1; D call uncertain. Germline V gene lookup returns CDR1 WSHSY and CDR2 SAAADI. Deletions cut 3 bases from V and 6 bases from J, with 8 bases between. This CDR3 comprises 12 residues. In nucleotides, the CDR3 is TGCGCCAGCAGTGATCGGGGTGCTGAAGCTTTCTTT. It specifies CASSDRGAEAFF.

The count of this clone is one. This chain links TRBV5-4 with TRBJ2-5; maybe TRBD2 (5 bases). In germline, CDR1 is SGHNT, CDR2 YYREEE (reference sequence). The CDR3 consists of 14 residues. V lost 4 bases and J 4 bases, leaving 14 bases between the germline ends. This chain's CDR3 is CASSTGFEGETQYF. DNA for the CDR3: TGTGCCAGCAGCACGGGGTTCGAGGGAGAGACCCAGTACTTC.

The CDR3, as DNA: TGCAGCGTCCTCGCCCTTCGACAGGGTTTGCATGGCTACACCTTC. Its protein product is CSVLALRQGLHGYTF. The chain couples TRBV29-1 to TRBJ1-2, with 7 bases identical to TRBD1. Germline assignment: CDR1 SQVTM and CDR2 ANQGSEA. V lost 6 bases and J lost 6; bases outside the gene matches: 16. The CDR3 is made up of 15 amino acids.

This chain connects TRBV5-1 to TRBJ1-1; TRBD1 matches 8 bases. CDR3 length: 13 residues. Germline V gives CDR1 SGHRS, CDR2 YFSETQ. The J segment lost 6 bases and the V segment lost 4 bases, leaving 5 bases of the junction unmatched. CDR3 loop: CASSVDRAAEAFF. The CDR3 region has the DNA TGCGCCAGCAGCGTGGACAGGGCGGCTGAAGCTTTCTTT. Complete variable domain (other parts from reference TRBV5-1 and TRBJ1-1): KAGVTQTPRYLIKTRGQQVTLSCSPISGHRSVSWYQQTPGQGLQFLFEYFSETQRNKGNFPGRFSGRQFSNSRSEMNVSTLELGDSALYLCASSVDRAAEAFFGQGTRLTVV.

CDR3 region: CASSLDGGLTNTIYF. The CDR3, as DNA: TGCGCCAGCAGCTTGGATGGGGGGTTAACGAACACCATATATTTT. The chain employs TRBV5-1 and TRBJ1-3; D may be TRBD1 (5 bases). The CDR3 extends over 15 amino acids. CDR1 SGHRS and CDR2 YFSETQ come from the germline V gene. V lost 0 bases to trimming and J lost 7 bases, with 14 bases between them.

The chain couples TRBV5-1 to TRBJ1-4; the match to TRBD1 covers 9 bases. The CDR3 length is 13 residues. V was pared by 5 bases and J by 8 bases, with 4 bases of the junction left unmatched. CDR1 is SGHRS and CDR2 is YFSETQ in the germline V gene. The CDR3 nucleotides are TGCGCCAGCAGGGGACAGGGTGAAGAAAAACTGTTTTTT. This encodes CASRGQGEEKLFF.